This T cell receptor beta chain was sequenced for a study of blood T cell repertoires in COVID-19. Profiled with immunoSEQ multiplex PCR; TCRdb holds only in-frame clones, not every one. The sample shows about 400,000 clones, about 89% of them seen only once. The source is a man in his forties or fifties in a cohort exposed to, infected with or recovered from COVID-19 (not recorded which). Sequenced material: PBMCs or T cells enriched from blood (not recorded which).

The CDR3 spells CASSFGTGSYEQYF. The CDR3 coding sequence is TGTGCCAGTAGTTTTGGGACAGGGTCCTACGAGCAGTACTTC. J is TRBJ2-7 and V is TRBV19; 9 bases map to TRBD1. Germline V lookup: CDR1 LNHDA, CDR2 SQIVND (reference sequence). Germline trimming cut 5 bases from V and 1 base from J; bases unmatched to any gene: 3. CDR3 size: 14 residues. The entire variable domain, with the rest obtained from reference TRBV19 and TRBJ2-7, is as follows: DGGITQSPKYLFRKEGQNVTLSCEQNLNHDAMYWYRQDPGQGLRLIYYSQIVNDFQKGDIAEGYSVSREKKESFPLTVTSAQKNPTAFYLCASSFGTGSYEQYFGPGTRLTVT.